This entry features one T cell receptor beta chain sequence. The antigen is unknown. This sample stems from a study of cytomegalovirus exposure and HLA in healthy donors. Overall study context: For the approximately 360 genotyped donors, 65% to 90% fell within the Caucasian-associated ancestry cluster. Study-wide points: Several of the most significant clusters appeared, in a later analysis, to be linked to common viral pathogens. Among the sequence variants, a highly shared cluster was likely an artifact of sequencing. The presence/absence work took it that sequencing depth was about the same across donors.

The PCR used 60 Vbeta and 13 Jbeta primers. Using immunoSEQ multiplex PCR, the repertoire was profiled, and TCRdb retains in-frame clones only, with some absent. The table has 30,000 to 40,000 clones, 86% seen once. V shed 6 bases and J shed 0 bases, with 5 bases lying between them. Germline V CDR1 and CDR2: SGHVS, FNYEAQ. There are 13 residues in the CDR3. The rearrangement joins TRBV7-6 to TRBJ2-2; D is unresolved. The source is a woman between 40 and 55 years old in good health and CMV-seropositive. Sequencing was carried out using PBMCs. The CDR3 here is CASRHANTGELFF. DNA of the CDR3: TGTGCCAGCAGACACGCGAACACCGGGGAGCTGTTTTTT.